The rows below give T cell receptor beta chains drawn from one sample of a study of CD8 T cells in ankylosing spondylitis. TCRdb processed the 5' RACE reads anew with MiXCR; each CDR3 protein has one entry. The sample holds hundreds of thousands of distinct CDR3 sequences, about 11% seen once. Specimen: blood, either unsorted or a sorted T cell fraction (not recorded which). These receptor sequences come from a male donor with ankylosing spondylitis. CDR3s include the opening cysteine and the closing phenylalanine or tryptophan. The D gene is left open where the match is weak. Only some rows state a clone size, as once, few, many or a class for expanded clones.

clone size: few
V gene: TRBV20-1
D gene: NA
J gene: TRBJ2-1
CDR3 protein: CSAARRGSYNEQFF
CDR3 DNA: TGCAGTGCTGCCCGCAGAGGCTCCTACAATGAGCAGTTCTTC

clone size: NA
V gene: TRBV9
D gene: TRBD2
J gene: TRBJ2-7
CDR3 protein: CASTPGLGTYEQYF
CDR3 DNA: TGTGCCAGCACCCCGGGACTAGGCACCTACGAGCAGTACTTC

clone size: many
V gene: TRBV29-1
D gene: NA
J gene: TRBJ1-5
CDR3 protein: CSVGGRNSNQPQHF
CDR3 DNA: TGCAGCGTTGGAGGCCGAAATAGCAATCAGCCCCAGCATTTT

clone size: NA
V gene: TRBV11-2
D gene: NA
J gene: TRBJ2-1
CDR3 protein: CASSRGPGVEQFF
CDR3 DNA: TGTGCCAGCAGCCGGGGACCGGGGGTTGAGCAGTTCTTC

clone size: few
V gene: TRBV7-2
D gene: TRBD2
J gene: TRBJ2-3
CDR3 protein: CASSSGTSNTQYF
CDR3 DNA: TGTGCCAGCAGCTCCGGGACTAGCAATACGCAGTATTTT

clone size: NA
V gene: TRBV9
D gene: TRBD2
J gene: TRBJ2-3
CDR3 protein: CASSPEVAGEYTQYF
CDR3 DNA: TGTGCCAGCAGCCCGGAGGTAGCGGGAGAATATACGCAGTATTTT

clone size: few
V gene: TRBV7-6
D gene: TRBD2
J gene: TRBJ2-7
CDR3 protein: CASSSGLAGGLLEQYF
CDR3 DNA: TGTGCCAGCAGCTCGGGACTAGCGGGGGGGCTTCTTGAGCAGTACTTC

clone size: NA
V gene: TRBV27
D gene: NA
J gene: TRBJ2-7
CDR3 protein: CASSPTFPSSTAIKTYEQYF
CDR3 DNA: TGTGCCAGCAGTCCAACCTTCCCCTCGTCGACAGCCATAAAGACCTACGAGCAGTACTTC

clone size: NA
V gene: TRBV20-1
D gene: TRBD2
J gene: TRBJ2-3
CDR3 protein: CSPAGGVTDTQYF
CDR3 DNA: TGCAGCCCGGCGGGGGGGGTCACAGATACGCAGTATTTT

clone size: NA
V gene: TRBV4-3
D gene: TRBD2
J gene: TRBJ2-3
CDR3 protein: CASSQRTSRYTDTQYF
CDR3 DNA: TGCGCCAGCAGCCAAAGGACTAGCAGATACACAGATACGCAGTATTTT

clone size: few
V gene: TRBV20-1
D gene: NA
J gene: TRBJ1-1
CDR3 protein: CSARASGSDTEAFF
CDR3 DNA: TGCAGTGCTCGAGCGTCAGGGTCGGACACTGAAGCTTTCTTT

clone size: NA
V gene: TRBV11-1
D gene: NA
J gene: TRBJ1-1
CDR3 protein: CASSPLETDTEAFF
CDR3 DNA: TGTGCCAGCAGCCCCCTCGAGACAGACACTGAAGCTTTCTTT

clone size: NA
V gene: TRBV20-1
D gene: NA
J gene: TRBJ2-1
CDR3 protein: CSAQRIGGGPYNEQFF
CDR3 DNA: TGCAGTGCCCAGAGGATTGGTGGGGGGCCCTACAATGAGCAGTTCTTC

clone size: many
V gene: TRBV12-3/TRBV12-4
D gene: NA
J gene: TRBJ2-7
CDR3 protein: CASSLPYYEQYF
CDR3 DNA: TGTGCCAGCAGTCTCCCCTATTACGAGCAGTACTTC

clone size: many
V gene: TRBV7-2
D gene: NA
J gene: TRBJ1-1
CDR3 protein: CASSLVRETEAFF
CDR3 DNA: TGTGCCAGCAGCTTAGTACGCGAAACTGAAGCTTTCTTT

clone size: few
V gene: TRBV10-3
D gene: NA
J gene: TRBJ2-2
CDR3 protein: CAISIVPQGANTGELFF
CDR3 DNA: TGTGCCATCAGCATCGTCCCGCAGGGCGCGAACACCGGGGAGCTGTTTTTT

clone size: few
V gene: TRBV6-1
D gene: NA
J gene: TRBJ1-2
CDR3 protein: CASRRFGTDYGYTF
CDR3 DNA: TGTGCCAGCAGACGCTTCGGGACGGACTATGGCTACACCTTC

clone size: NA
V gene: TRBV10-3
D gene: NA
J gene: TRBJ1-3
CDR3 protein: CDISPKSGDTIYF
CDR3 DNA: TGTGACATCAGTCCCAAGTCTGGGGACACCATATATTTT